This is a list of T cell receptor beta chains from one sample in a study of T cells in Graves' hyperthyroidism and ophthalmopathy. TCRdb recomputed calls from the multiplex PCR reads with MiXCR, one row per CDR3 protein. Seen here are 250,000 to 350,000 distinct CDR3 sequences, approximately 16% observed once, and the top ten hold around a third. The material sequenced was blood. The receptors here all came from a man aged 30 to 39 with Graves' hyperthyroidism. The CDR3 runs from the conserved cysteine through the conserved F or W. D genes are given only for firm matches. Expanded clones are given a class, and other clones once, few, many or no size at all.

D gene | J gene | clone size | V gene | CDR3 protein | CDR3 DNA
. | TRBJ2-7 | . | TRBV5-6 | CASSLDRDNINEQYF | TGTGCCAGCAGCTTGGATCGGGACAATATCAACGAGCAGTACTTC
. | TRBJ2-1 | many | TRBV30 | CAWSSGQGNYNEQFF | TGTGCCTGGAGTTCTGGGCAGGGGAACTACAATGAGCAGTTCTTC
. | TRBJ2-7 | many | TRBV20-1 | CSPLSSYEQYF | TGCAGTCCGCTCAGCTCCTACGAGCAGTACTTC
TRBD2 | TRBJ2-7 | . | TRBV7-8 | CASSYQLAGSYEQYF | TGTGCCAGCAGTTACCAACTAGCGGGCTCCTACGAGCAGTACTTC
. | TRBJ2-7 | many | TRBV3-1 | CATSKAGAAAYEQYF | TGTGCCACCTCAAAGGCGGGCGCAGCGGCGTACGAGCAGTACTTC
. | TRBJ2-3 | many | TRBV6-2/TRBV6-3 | CASSPMGTTQYF | TGTGCCAGCAGCCCCATGGGGACTACGCAGTATTTT
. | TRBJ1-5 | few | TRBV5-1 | CASSLGLSGAGNQPQHF | TGCGCCAGCAGCTTGGGCCTAAGCGGGGCGGGCAATCAGCCCCAGCATTTT
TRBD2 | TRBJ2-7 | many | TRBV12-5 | CASGFRARTSGRYEQYF | TGTGCTAGTGGTTTCCGGGCTCGGACTAGCGGACGCTACGAGCAGTACTTC
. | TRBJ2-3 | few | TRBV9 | CASSPFFSYGTDTQYF | TGTGCCAGCAGCCCCTTCTTCTCCTACGGCACAGATACGCAGTATTTT
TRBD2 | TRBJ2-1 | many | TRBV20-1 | CSARDARLAVDNEQFF | TGCAGTGCTAGAGACGCTCGACTAGCGGTAGACAATGAGCAGTTCTTC
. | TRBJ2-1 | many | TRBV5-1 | CASTGGFYNEQFF | TGCGCCAGCACTGGGGGTTTCTACAATGAGCAGTTCTTC
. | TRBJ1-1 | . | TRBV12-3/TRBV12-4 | CASTRGAYTEAFF | TGTGCCAGCACCCGAGGGGCGTACACTGAAGCTTTCTTT
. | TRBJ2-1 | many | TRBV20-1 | CSARGLSGYNEQFF | TGCAGTGCTAGAGGTCTGAGTGGCTACAATGAGCAGTTCTTC
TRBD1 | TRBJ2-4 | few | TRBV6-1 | CASSEDPGDSPNLIQYF | TGTGCCAGCAGTGAAGATCCTGGGGACAGCCCGAATCTCATTCAGTACTTC
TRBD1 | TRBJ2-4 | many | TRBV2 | CASSETRDSIQYF | TGTGCCAGCAGTGAAACTAGGGACAGCATTCAGTACTTC
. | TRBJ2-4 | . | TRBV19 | CASRPGTKNIQYF | TGTGCCAGCCGGCCAGGGACAAAAAACATTCAGTACTTC
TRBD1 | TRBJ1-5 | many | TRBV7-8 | CASSLWTGDQPQHF | TGTGCCAGCAGCTTGTGGACAGGGGATCAGCCCCAGCATTTT
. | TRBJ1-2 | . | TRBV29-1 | CSALDASGGYGYTF | TGCAGCGCCCTGGACGCATCCGGTGGCTATGGCTACACCTTC
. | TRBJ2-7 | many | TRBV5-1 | CASSSDGHPLSSYEQYF | TGCGCCAGCAGCTCGGATGGACACCCCTTAAGCTCCTACGAGCAGTACTTC
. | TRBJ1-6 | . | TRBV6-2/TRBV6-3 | CASIAGGSTSPLHF | TGTGCCAGCATCGCGGGGGGGTCGACTTCACCCCTCCACTTT
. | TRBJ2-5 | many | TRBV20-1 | CSARQGETQYF | TGCAGTGCACGGCAGGGAGAGACCCAGTACTTC
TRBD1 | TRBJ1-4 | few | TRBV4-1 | CASNRGFNEKLFF | TGCGCCAGCAACAGGGGCTTTAATGAAAAACTGTTTTTT
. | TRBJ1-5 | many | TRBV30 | CAWSRSDRRNQPQHF | TGTGCCTGGAGTCGATCGGACAGACGCAATCAGCCCCAGCATTTT
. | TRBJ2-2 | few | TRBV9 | CASSAGGSVTGELFF | TGTGCCAGCAGCGCAGGAGGGAGTGTGACCGGGGAGCTGTTTTTT